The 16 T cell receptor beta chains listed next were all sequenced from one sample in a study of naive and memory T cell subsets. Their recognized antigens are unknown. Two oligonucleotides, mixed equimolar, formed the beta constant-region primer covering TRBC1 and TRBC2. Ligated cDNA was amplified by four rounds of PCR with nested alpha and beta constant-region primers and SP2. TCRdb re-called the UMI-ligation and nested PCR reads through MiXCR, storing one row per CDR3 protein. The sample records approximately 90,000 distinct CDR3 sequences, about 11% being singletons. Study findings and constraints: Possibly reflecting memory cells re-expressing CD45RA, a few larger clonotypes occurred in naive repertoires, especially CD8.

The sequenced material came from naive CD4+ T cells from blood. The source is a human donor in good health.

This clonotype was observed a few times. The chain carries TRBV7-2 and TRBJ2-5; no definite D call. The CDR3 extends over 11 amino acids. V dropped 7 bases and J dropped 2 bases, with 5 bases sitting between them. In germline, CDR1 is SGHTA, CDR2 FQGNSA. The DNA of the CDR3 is TGTGCCAGCAAACAGCAAGAGACCCAGTACTTC. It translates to CASKQQETQYF.

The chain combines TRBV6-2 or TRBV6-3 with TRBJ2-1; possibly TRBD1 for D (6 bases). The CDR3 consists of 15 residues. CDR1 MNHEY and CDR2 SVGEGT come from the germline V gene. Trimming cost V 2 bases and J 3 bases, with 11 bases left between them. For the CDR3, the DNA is TGTGCCAGCAGTTACGGGACAACAAACTACAATGAGCAGTTCTTC. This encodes CASSYGTTNYNEQFF.

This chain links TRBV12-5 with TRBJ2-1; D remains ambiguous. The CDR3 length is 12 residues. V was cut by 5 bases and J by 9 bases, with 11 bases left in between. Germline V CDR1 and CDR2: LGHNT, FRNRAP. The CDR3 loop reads CASGPVVSEQFF. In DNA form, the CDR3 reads TGTGCTAGTGGTCCCGTAGTGAGTGAGCAGTTCTTC.

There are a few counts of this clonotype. CDR3 DNA: TGTGCCAGCTCACCAGGGGTAGCGGGCGTCTACGAGCAGTACTTC. Protein sequence: CASSPGVAGVYEQYF. The chain links TRBV18 to TRBJ2-7; TRBD2 matches at 7 bases. This CDR3 comprises 15 residues. The junction had 7 bases not matched to a gene; V was cut back by 2 bases and J by 3 bases. Per the germline V gene, CDR1 is KGHSH and CDR2 is LQKENI.

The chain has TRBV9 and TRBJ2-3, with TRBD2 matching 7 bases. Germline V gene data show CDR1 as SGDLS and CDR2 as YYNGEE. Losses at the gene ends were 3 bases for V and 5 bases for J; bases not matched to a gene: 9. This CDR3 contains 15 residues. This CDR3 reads CASSGPGLPKDTQYF. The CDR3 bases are TGTGCCAGCAGCGGACCGGGACTACCGAAAGATACGCAGTATTTT.

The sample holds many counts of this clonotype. The CDR3 protein is CASSLDGVLNLSDTQYF. The CDR3 nucleotides read TGCGCCAGCAGCTTAGACGGGGTCTTGAACCTGAGTGATACGCAGTATTTT. The chain uses TRBV5-1 and TRBJ2-3, with D perhaps matching TRBD2 (5 bases). The germline V gene encodes CDR1 SGHRS and CDR2 YFSETQ. V lost 2 bases and J 6 bases, leaving 22 bases between the germline ends. The CDR3 length is 17 residues. The complete variable domain, with remaining parts taken from reference TRBV5-1 and TRBJ2-3, reads KAGVTQTPRYLIKTRGQQVTLSCSPISGHRSVSWYQQTPGQGLQFLFEYFSETQRNKGNFPGRFSGRQFSNSRSEMNVSTLELGDSALYLCASSLDGVLNLSDTQYFGPGTRLTVL.

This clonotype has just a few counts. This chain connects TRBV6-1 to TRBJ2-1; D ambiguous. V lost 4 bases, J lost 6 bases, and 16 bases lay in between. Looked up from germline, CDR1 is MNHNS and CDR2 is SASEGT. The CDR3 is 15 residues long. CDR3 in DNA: TGTGCCAGCAGTGCCGAAGTAGCTCGGAGCAATGAGCAGTTCTTC. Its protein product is CASSAEVARSNEQFF.

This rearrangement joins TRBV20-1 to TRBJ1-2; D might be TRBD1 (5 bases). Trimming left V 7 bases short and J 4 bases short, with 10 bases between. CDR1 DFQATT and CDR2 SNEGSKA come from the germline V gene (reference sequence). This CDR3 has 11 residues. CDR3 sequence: CSVPQGYGYTF. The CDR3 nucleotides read TGCAGTGTTCCGCAGGGCTATGGCTACACCTTC.

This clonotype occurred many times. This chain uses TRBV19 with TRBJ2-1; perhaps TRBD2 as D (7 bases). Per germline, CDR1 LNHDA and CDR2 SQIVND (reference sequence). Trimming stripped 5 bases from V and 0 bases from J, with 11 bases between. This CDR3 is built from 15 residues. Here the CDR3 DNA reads TGTGCCAGTAGTCGTCGGGGGGCCTCCTACAATGAGCAGTTCTTC. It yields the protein CASSRRGASYNEQFF.

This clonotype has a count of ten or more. The CDR3 DNA follows: TGTGCCAGTAGTATGGATCCGGTACCCCACGGCGACGAGCAGTACTTC. Amino acids: CASSMDPVPHGDEQYF. The rearrangement joins TRBV19 to TRBJ2-7; D is uncertain. The germline V gene has CDR1 LNHDA and CDR2 SQIVND (reference sequence). The CDR3 runs 16 residues. V was shortened by 3 bases and J by 5 bases, with 20 bases between the two germline ends.

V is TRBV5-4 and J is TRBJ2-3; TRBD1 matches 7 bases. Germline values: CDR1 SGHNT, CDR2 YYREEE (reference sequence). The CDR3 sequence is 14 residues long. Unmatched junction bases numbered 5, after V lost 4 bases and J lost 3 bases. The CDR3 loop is CASSPDRATDTQYF. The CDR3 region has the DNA TGTGCCAGCAGCCCAGACAGGGCGACAGATACGCAGTATTTT.

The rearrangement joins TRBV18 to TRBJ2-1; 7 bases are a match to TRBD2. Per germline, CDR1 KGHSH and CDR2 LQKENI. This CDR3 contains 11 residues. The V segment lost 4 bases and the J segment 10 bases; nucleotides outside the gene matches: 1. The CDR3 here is CASSRGGEQFF. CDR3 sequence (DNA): TGTGCCAGCTCACGGGGGGGAGAGCAGTTCTTC.

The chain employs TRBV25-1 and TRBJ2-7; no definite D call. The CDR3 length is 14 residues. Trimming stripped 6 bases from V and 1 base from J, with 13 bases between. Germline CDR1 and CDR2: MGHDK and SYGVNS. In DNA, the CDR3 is TGTGCCAGCAGCGACCACGGCAGTTCCTACGAGCAGTACTTC. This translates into CASSDHGSSYEQYF.

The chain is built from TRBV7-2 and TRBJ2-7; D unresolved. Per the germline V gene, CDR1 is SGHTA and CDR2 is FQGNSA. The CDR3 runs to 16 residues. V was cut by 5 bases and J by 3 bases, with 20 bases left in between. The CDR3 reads CASSPEAGPAYYEQYF. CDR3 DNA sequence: TGTGCCAGCAGCCCCGAGGCCGGTCCAGCTTACTACGAGCAGTACTTC.

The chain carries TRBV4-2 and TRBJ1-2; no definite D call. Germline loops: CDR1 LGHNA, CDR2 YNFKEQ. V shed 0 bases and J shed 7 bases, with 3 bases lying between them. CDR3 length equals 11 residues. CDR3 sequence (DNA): TGTGCCAGCAGCCAAGAAGCTGGCTACACCTTC. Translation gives CASSQEAGYTF.

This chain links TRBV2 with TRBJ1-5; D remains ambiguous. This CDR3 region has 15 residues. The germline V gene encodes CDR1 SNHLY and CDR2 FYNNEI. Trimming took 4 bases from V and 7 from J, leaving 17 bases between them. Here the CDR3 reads CASSAVGIAYQPQHF. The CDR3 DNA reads TGTGCCAGCAGTGCGGTGGGCATTGCCTACCAGCCCCAGCATTTT.